This record looks at one T cell receptor (beta chain) sequence and its context. What it binds is unknown. Germline CDR1 and CDR2: LNHDA and SQIVND (reference sequence). This CDR3 has 16 amino acids. V was cut by 4 bases and J by 4 bases, with 16 bases left in between. This sample stems from a study of cytomegalovirus exposure and HLA in healthy donors. Study-level information: A later analysis reported the 100 to 150 validation repertoires used the same platform as the approximately 660 first-cohort repertoires. The study, taken as a whole, reports: 164 TCR beta chains were listed as cytomegalovirus-associated. In vitro testing confirmed a few CMV-associated chains as specific for CMV antigens.

Produced via immunoSEQ multiplex PCR; TCRdb's table is partial and in-frame only. The data contain hundreds of thousands of clones, around nine tenths of them singletons. This chain uses TRBV19 with TRBJ2-2, with a possible D match to TRBD2 (6 bases). The TCR sequence derives from a woman aged 18-29 years in good health and CMV-seropositive. Specimen: PBMCs. The CDR3, as DNA: TGTGCCAGTAGTAACGGGACTTGGTATCGCACCGGGGAGCTGTTTTTT. It specifies CASSNGTWYRTGELFF.